The TCR beta chain under discussion was sequenced for a study of radiotherapy plus CTLA-4 blockade in lung cancer. Study in general: Patients showed objective responses in roughly 19% of cases and disease control in around 30%. Study results and limitations: Among blood TCR repertoires after radiotherapy plus ipilimumab, tumor-derived clones expanded.

Libraries were prepared by immunoSEQ multiplex PCR; TCRdb keeps only in-frame clonotypes and omits some of them. The table records about 110,000 clones, 70% to 90% of them present only once. Those patients who had chemo-refractory metastatic non-small-cell lung cancer were given focal radiation along with CTLA-4 blockade through ipilimumab. As regards this clone: Antigen: not known.

CDR3 length: 14 residues. V was clipped by 2 bases and J by 8 bases; unmatched bases: 8. Germline CDR1 SGHVS, CDR2 FQNEAQ. This TCR was sampled from a human donor with non-small cell lung cancer that progressed on radiotherapy plus ipilimumab. Some clones in this sample may be carry-over from other donors' samples. The rearrangement joins TRBV7-8 to TRBJ1-2; 7 bases agree with TRBD1. The specimen comprised peripheral blood, sampled from a patient treated with radiotherapy plus ipilimumab. The CDR3 spells CASSLTGVLGGYTF. The DNA for the CDR3 is TGTGCCAGCAGCTTAACAGGGGTTTTGGGGGGCTACACCTTC. The full variable domain, completed using reference TRBV7-8 and TRBJ1-2, is GAGVSQSPRYKVAKRGQDVALRCDPISGHVSLFWYQQALGQGPEFLTYFQNEAQLDKSGLPSDRFFAERPEGSVSTLKIQRTQQEDSAVYLCASSLTGVLGGYTFGSGTRLTVV.